This T cell receptor beta chain derives from a study of cytomegalovirus exposure and HLA in healthy donors. Whole-study results and caveats: Within an earlier analysis, most TCR beta V segments proved productive either about 87% or about 30% of the time. Available immune exposure information was restricted to CMV serostatus only.

Germline values: CDR1 SGDLS, CDR2 YYNGEE. The CDR3 is 13 residues long. The junction had 9 bases not matched to a gene; V was cut back by 3 bases and J by 10 bases. The PCR had 60 Vbeta and 13 Jbeta primers. Some clones are missing from TCRdb's copy, which holds only in-frame ones; the method was immunoSEQ multiplex PCR. The sample records around 110,000 clones, roughly three fifths being singletons. Worth noting for this clone: Its antigen remains unidentified.

The receptor comes from a man aged 18 to 35 in good health and CMV-seronegative. J is TRBJ1-1 and V is TRBV9; TRBD1 aligns across 7 bases. The sample taken for sequencing was PBMCs. Here the CDR3 reads CASSAHLTGLAFF. In DNA, the CDR3 is TGTGCCAGCAGCGCCCATTTGACAGGGTTAGCTTTCTTT.